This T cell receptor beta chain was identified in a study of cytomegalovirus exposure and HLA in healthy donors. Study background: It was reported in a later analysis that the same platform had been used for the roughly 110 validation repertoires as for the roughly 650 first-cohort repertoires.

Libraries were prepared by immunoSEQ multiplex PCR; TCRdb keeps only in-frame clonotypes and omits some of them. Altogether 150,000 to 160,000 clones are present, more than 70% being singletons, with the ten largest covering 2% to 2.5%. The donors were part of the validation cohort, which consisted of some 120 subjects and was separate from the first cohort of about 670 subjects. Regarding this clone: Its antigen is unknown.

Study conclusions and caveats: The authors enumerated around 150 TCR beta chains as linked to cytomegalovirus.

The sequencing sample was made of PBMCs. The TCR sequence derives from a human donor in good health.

CDR3 sequence reads: CASSDFSNEQFF. DNA of the CDR3: TGTGCCAGCAGTGATTTCAGTAATGAGCAGTTCTTC. The V call is TRBV2, the J call TRBJ2-1; D is unresolved. Germline V gene data show CDR1 as SNHLY and CDR2 as FYNNEI. V was pared by 3 bases and J by 7 bases, with 7 bases between. The CDR3 extends over 12 amino acids.